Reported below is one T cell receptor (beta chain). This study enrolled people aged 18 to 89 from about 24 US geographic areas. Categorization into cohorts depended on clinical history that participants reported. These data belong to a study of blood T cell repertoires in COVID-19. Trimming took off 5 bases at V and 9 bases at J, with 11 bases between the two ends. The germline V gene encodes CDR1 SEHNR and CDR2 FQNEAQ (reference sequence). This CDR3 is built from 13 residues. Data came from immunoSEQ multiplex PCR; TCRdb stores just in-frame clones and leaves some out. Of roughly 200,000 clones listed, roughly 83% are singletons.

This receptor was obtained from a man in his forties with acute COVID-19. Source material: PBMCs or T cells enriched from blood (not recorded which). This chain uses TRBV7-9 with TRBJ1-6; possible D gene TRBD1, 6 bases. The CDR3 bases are TGTGCCAGCAGCCAGGGGAAGGTTTCACCCCTCCACTTT. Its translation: CASSQGKVSPLHF.